The 5 T cell receptor beta chains below were found in one sample sequenced in a study of spatial heterogeneity in lung cancer. Study-level results: Within tumors, counts of expanded alpha and beta TCRs tracked tumor mutation counts.

The antigens these receptors bind are not known. MiXCR, run by TCRdb on the 5' RACE reads, gives a single entry per CDR3 protein. The sample has some 9,300 distinct CDR3 sequences; around half are singletons. The time point: sample taken at primary tumor resection. The specimen comprised lung tumor tissue, sampled at surgery. Every receptor here comes from a female donor with early-stage non-small cell lung cancer.

This clonotype came up a few times. The chain uses TRBV12-3 or TRBV12-4 and TRBJ2-3; D not certain. The CDR3 totals 11 residues. V was clipped by 3 bases and J by 6 bases, with 4 bases between them. Here the CDR3 DNA reads TGTGCCAGCAGTTTTTTTGATACGCAGTATTTT. Its protein product is CASSFFDTQYF.

In its sample, this clonotype was seen a few times. The chain recombines TRBV12-3 or TRBV12-4 with TRBJ1-1; TRBD1 is a possible D gene (5 bases). CDR3 length: 14 amino acids. V was cut by 1 base and J by 3 bases, with 9 bases left in between. The CDR3 nucleotides are TGTGCCAGCAGTTTAGAAGGGGATGACACTGAAGCTTTCTTT. Protein: CASSLEGDDTEAFF.

The chain uses TRBV29-1 and TRBJ2-3; D gene uncertain. CDR1 is SQVTM, CDR2 ANQGSEA, per germline. The CDR3 contains 14 residues. The V end was cut by 6 bases, the J end by 0 bases, with 13 bases between. The CDR3 region is CSVGEATSTDTQYF. DNA for the CDR3: TGCAGCGTAGGAGAGGCGACTAGCACAGATACGCAGTATTTT.

About this clonotype: Germline and junction disagree at one end, which may indicate a read error. The rearrangement uses TRBV7-7 and TRBJ2-5; TRBD2 might be the D (6 bases). The CDR3 consists of 15 residues. Germline lookup yields CDR1 SSHAT and CDR2 FNYEAQ (reference sequence). The CDR3 reads CASSLAPTSIGTQYF. CDR3 coding DNA: TGTGCTAGCAGCTTAGCGCCCACTAGCATCGGGACCCAGTACTTC. Full variable domain (outside the CDR3, taken from reference TRBV7-7 and TRBJ2-5): GAGVSQSPRYKVTKRGQDVTLRCDPISSHATLYWYQQALGQGPEFLTYFNYEAQPDKSGLPSDRFSAERPEGSISTLTIQRTEQRDSAMYRCASSLAPTSIGTQYFGPGTRLLVL.

V usage is TRBV20-1 and J usage is TRBJ2-3; TRBD2 matches at 7 bases. Trimming removed 6 bases from V and 3 bases from J; junction bases left unmatched: 12. In germline, CDR1 is DFQATT, CDR2 SNEGSKA (reference sequence). The CDR3 is 15 residues long. The CDR3 bases are TGCAGTGCCCAGGGCCCCGGGGGGTTAACAGATACGCAGTATTTT. It translates to CSAQGPGGLTDTQYF.